This T cell receptor beta chain came from a study of T cell clonality in common variable immunodeficiency (dated by TCRdb to 2014 to 2015). This clone was seen only a few times. It has no known antigen specificity. The CDR3 extends 3 residues past the end of the read, so its final part is completed from the germline J gene. Most of the CVID patients and most of the healthy controls were of Caucasian heritage. From each donor, about 5 to 8 ml of heparinized peripheral whole blood was collected. Genomic DNA from adults with common variable immune deficiency (CVID) and from healthy adult controls was used to sequence TCRbeta CDR3 repertoires. A total of around 22 healthy adult volunteers (around 12 female and roughly ten male; age range about 20 to 70 years, mean age roughly 34) were included in the control group. Diluted blood was subjected to density centrifugation over Hypaque 1077 or Ficoll-Paque for isolation of peripheral blood mononuclear cells. Genomic DNA was obtained from unsorted mononuclear cells through either Qiagen column purification or a centrifugation-based method.

For sequencing input, CVID and control samples contributed equivalent amounts of genomic DNA. For every sample, a 60 bp segment covering the rearranged TCRbeta CDR3 region was amplified and then sequenced. The immunoSEQ assay, a bias-corrected multiplex PCR with high-throughput sequencing, was employed for TCRbeta amplification. As for the original processing: Every unique nucleotide sequence counted as a clone and was annotated with V, D and J genes, copy number and frequency. Sequences were labeled productive if in frame, and non-productive if out of frame or containing stop codons. As previously described, clonality was computed from Shannon's entropy. Mean CDR3 Kyte-Doolittle hydropathy was derived from the predicted amino acid sequences of productive clones. Hierarchical clustering of scaled V gene usage was performed with the R hclust function using Manhattan distance and complete linkage. Clone sharing by CDR3 amino acid sequence was assessed by resampling 12 repertoires per group over 100 rounds. The repertoires were searched for more than 65 published EBV-specific and about 250 published CMV-specific TCRbeta sequences. Analysis left out two CVID samples that produced under 10,000 sequences, so around 40 CVID repertoires remained. TCRdb retrieved this table from immuneACCESS and kept in-frame rearrangements only. Not all clones are present; in checked studies, unresolved V genes account for under half, and no reason is known for the remainder. Clone size and V and J calls were adopted from that table, with D and trimming inferred from the DNA. The table for this sample lists 35,000 to 50,000 clones, none of them counted only once. The ten largest make up more than 1.2% of the sample.

V loses 6 bases at its end and J loses 7 bases; junction bases beyond the gene matches: 14. Per the germline V gene (reference sequence), LNHDA is the CDR1 and SQIVND is the CDR2. The CDR3 numbers 17 residues from cysteine through phenylalanine. Sequencing covers 42 bases of the CDR3, shown here with the frame starting at base 1. The investigation overall reported the following: TCRbeta clonality was higher in CVID subjects than in healthy controls (t-test p = 0.018), and the increase was most characteristic of about a third of subjects. CVID subjects shared fewer TCRbeta clones with each other than healthy controls did (p < 0.0001). Correlations of repertoire features with clinical complications were constrained by heterogeneity among patients within the CVID cohort. CVID TCRbeta sequences were reported to have fewer deletions and N-nucleotide insertions and to lack highly modified clones with 13 or more V deletions. Even though DNA input was equal, the average per sample came to some 82,000 unique sequences for controls compared with approximately 29,000 for CVID samples. The authors noted that sequencing repertoires of T cell subpopulations would be needed to clarify what caused the increased clonality in CVID.

The origin of this receptor is a person between 18 and 70 years old in good health. This sequence uses TRBV19 and TRBJ2-1; 11 middle bases align to TRBD2. The material sequenced was peripheral blood mononuclear cells. CDR3 bases read: TGTGCCAGTAGCCCCCCGTCCCCGGGACTAGCGGCTAATGAG. It is translated as CASSPPSPGLAANE. From start to end, the CDR3 is CASSPPSPGLAANEQFF.